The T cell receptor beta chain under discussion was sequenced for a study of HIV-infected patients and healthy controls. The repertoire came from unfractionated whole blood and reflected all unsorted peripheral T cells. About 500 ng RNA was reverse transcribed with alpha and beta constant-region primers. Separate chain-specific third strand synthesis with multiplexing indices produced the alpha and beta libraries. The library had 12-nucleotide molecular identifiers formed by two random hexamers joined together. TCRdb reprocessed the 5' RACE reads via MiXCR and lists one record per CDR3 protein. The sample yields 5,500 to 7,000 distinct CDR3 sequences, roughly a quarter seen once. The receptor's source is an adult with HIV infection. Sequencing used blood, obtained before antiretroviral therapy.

CDR3 loop: CASGMDRRQSVYGYTF. CDR3 in DNA: TGCGCCAGCGGAATGGACAGAAGGCAATCTGTCTATGGCTACACCTTC. This chain links TRBV5-1 with TRBJ1-2, with D perhaps TRBD1 (6 bases). The length of the CDR3 is 16 residues. Germline CDR1 reads SGHRS; CDR2 reads YFSETQ. The V end was cut by 7 bases, the J end by 4 bases, with 23 bases between.